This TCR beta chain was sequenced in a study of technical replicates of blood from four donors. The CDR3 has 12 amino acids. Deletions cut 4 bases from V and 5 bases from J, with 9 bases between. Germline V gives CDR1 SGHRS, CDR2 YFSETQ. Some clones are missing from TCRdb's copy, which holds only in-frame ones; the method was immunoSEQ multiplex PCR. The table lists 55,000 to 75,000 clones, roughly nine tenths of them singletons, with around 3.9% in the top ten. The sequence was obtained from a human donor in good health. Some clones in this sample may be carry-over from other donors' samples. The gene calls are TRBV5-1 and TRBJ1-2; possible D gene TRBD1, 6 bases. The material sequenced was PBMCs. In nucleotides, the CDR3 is TGCGCCAGCAGCCAGGGGCAGTATGGCTACACCTTC. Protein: CASSQGQYGYTF.